This TCR beta chain was captured in a study of human T cells and chemical hapten exposure. Turning to the study itself: Once 0.01% DPC had been applied to the upper back by patch test, readings were taken at 6 days.

The CDR3 has 13 residues. V lost 3 bases and J lost 8, with 11 bases in between. Germline CDR1 and CDR2: LNHDA and SQIVND (reference sequence). This clonotype was detected many times. Attachment of unique molecular identifiers to individual cDNA molecules was performed in the library. MiXCR, run by TCRdb on the RACE reads, gives a single entry per CDR3 protein. The data show approximately 43,000 distinct CDR3 sequences, with 4% seen just once and roughly a quarter held by the top ten. Time point given: patch test 1, 2 weeks after DPC sensitization. Treatment: therapeutic diphenylcyclopropenone sensitization with weekly scalp DPC. Unfractionated whole blood was the source from which total RNA was extracted. Prior to each patch test being applied, blood was drawn. Donors were 18 to 70-year-old alopecia patients suitable for DPC.

The sequencing here drew on whole blood, taken in connection with sensitization to the hapten diphenylcyclopropenone (DPC). V usage is TRBV19 and J usage is TRBJ2-1; no reliable D call. The source is a man in his fifties or sixties with alopecia areata. Some clones in this sample may be carry-over from other donors' samples. The CDR3 region is CASSMGLLDEQFF. As DNA, the CDR3 is TGTGCCAGTAGTATGGGTCTCCTCGATGAGCAGTTCTTC.